This T cell receptor (beta chain) was identified during a study of T cells in localized non-small cell lung cancer. The sample holds a few counts of this clone. Its antigen remains unidentified. Study-wide findings and caveats: Researchers found a median approximately 55 of the top 100 tumor clones in adjacent lung. Among the tissues sampled, uninvolved adjacent lung had the highest T cell clonality, above tumor.

Data came from immunoSEQ multiplex PCR; TCRdb stores just in-frame clones and leaves some out. The sample contains fewer than 8,000 clones, 85% to 95% of which appear only once. CDR1 is MNHNS and CDR2 is SASEGT in the germline V gene. The ends lost 6 bases at V and 4 bases at J; junction bases unmatched: 6. This CDR3 region has 14 residues. The sequence was obtained from a woman aged 35-75 years with stage I lung adenocarcinoma. The J gene is TRBJ2-1, the V gene TRBV6-1, with TRBD2 matching 7 bases. The sample consisted of peripheral blood, taken before any cancer treatment. The CDR3 loop is CASRLEAGYNEQFF. The DNA of the CDR3 is TGTGCCAGCAGGCTAGAAGCGGGGTACAATGAGCAGTTCTTC.